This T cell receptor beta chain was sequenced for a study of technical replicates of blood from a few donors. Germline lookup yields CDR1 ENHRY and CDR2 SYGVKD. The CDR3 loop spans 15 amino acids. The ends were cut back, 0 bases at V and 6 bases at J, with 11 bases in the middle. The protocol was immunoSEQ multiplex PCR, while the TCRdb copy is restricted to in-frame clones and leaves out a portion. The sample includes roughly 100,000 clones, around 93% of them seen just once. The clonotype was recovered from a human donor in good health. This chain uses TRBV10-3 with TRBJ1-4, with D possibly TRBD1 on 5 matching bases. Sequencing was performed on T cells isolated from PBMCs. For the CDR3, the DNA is TGTGCCATCAGTGAGTCGGAGGGGCGCTATGAAAAACTGTTTTTT. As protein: CAISESEGRYEKLFF.